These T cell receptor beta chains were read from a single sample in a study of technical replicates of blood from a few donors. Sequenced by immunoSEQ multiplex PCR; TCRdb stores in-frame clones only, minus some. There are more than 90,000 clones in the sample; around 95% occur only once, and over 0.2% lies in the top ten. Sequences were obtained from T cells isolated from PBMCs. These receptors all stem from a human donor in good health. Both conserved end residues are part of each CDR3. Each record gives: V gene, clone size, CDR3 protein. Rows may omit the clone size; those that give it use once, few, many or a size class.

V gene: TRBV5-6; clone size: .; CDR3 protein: CASSRDSPYGYTF
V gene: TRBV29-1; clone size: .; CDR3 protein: CSVTGLLDSGNTIYF
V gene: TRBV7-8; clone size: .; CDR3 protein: CASSWGGLAGAYEQYF
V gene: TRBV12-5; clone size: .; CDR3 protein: CASGLVVGQFYEQYF
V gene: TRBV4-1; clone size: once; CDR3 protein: CASSQGGQRHRADTQYF
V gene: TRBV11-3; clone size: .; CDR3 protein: CASSSLRGGSSSYNEQFF
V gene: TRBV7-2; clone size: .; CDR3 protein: CASSMTGQGNYGYTF
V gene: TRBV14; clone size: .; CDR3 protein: CASSRRGVINSPLHF
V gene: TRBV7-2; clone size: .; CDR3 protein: CASSLDTGGFYNSPLHF
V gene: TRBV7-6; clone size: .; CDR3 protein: CASTLGDSVTYEQYF
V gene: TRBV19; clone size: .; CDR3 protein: CASRGPGQEPANYGYTF
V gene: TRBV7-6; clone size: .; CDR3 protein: CASALDGAYNEQFF
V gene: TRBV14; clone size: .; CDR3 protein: CASSQLSSYNEQFF
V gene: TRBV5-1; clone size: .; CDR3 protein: CASSVLAGGNEQYF
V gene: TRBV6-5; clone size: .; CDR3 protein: CASNLGPLGEQYF
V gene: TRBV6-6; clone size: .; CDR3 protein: CASSKGQGSGNTIYF
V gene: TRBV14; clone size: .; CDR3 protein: CASSFQRYSGNTIYF
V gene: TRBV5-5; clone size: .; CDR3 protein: CASSSGQLNTEAFF
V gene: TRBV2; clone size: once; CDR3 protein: CASSEGRGTGELFF
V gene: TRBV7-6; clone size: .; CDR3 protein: CASSVNRVLGDEQFF
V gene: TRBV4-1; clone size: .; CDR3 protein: CASSLGTGGGNTIYF
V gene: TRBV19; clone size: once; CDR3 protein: CAASHRNWGTEAFF
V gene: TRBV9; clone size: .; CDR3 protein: CASSVGLSRGNEQFF
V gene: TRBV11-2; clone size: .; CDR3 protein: CASSLEAGGTEAFF
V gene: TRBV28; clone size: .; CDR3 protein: CAVNQGANYGYTF
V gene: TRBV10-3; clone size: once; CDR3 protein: CAIRKQPGVLHF
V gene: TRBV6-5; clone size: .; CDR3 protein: CASSYSTGAYEQYF
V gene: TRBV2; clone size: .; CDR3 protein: CASSEGPANYGYTF
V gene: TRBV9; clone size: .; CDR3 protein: CASSGGRPQAGTGEQYF